The 9 T cell receptor beta chains below come from one sample, sequenced in a study of T cell responses to AZD1222 COVID-19 vaccine. Sequencing was performed with immunoSEQ multiplex PCR; in TCRdb, only in-frame clones are kept and a portion is missing. The sample has about 150,000 clones, roughly nine tenths seen once. The starting material was peripheral blood, obtained 28 days after the second AZD1222 dose. The receptors stem from an adult who received the AZD1222 COVID-19 vaccine.

The chain combines TRBV7-2 with TRBJ2-5; 13 positions match TRBD2. The germline V gene has CDR1 SGHTA and CDR2 FQGNSA. V lost 4 bases, J lost 2 bases, and 1 base stayed unmatched. This CDR3 contains 15 residues. CDR3: CASSWGLAGQETQYF. CDR3 DNA: TGTGCCAGCAGCTGGGGACTAGCGGGGCAAGAGACCCAGTACTTC.

The chain couples TRBV6-5 to TRBJ1-2, with D unresolved. CDR3 length: 15 residues. The V gene's germline CDR1 is MNHEY and CDR2 SVGAGI. The V end lost 4 bases, the J end lost 2 bases, and 14 bases lay between the germline ends. The CDR3 DNA sequence: TGTGCCAGCAGTTTGACGGGTAACCTAAACTATGGCTACACCTTC. Its translation: CASSLTGNLNYGYTF.

In regard to this clone: Different DNA sequences within this sample yield the same CDR3. The V call is TRBV4-2, the J call TRBJ2-1; 13 nucleotides align to TRBD2. Germline-derived CDR1 and CDR2 are LGHNA and YNFKEQ. The CDR3 is 17 amino acids. J lost 2 bases, V lost 1 base, and 2 bases had no gene match. CDR3 region: CASSQGLAGGAYNEQFF. The CDR3 DNA is TGTGCCAGCAGCCAAGGACTAGCGGGGGGAGCCTACAATGAGCAGTTCTTC.

The genes are TRBV19 and TRBJ2-7; 11 nucleotides match TRBD1. The trim removed 5 bases at V and 6 bases at J, leaving 9 bases unmatched. Germline V gene lookup returns CDR1 LNHDA and CDR2 SQIVND (reference sequence). This CDR3 spans 15 amino acids. The CDR3 reads CASSLRGTGGSEQYF. CDR3 bases: TGTGCCAGTAGTCTGAGAGGGACAGGGGGATCCGAGCAGTACTTC.

The chain recombines TRBV4-3 with TRBJ1-1, with TRBD1 as a possible D gene (6 bases). Germline V gene lookup returns CDR1 LGHNA and CDR2 YSLEER. The CDR3 covers 16 residues. Trimming stripped 0 bases from V and 1 base from J, with 12 bases between. CDR3 amino acids: CASSQDTDRRNTEAFF. The CDR3 nucleotides read TGCGCCAGCAGCCAAGATACCGACAGGCGGAACACTGAAGCTTTCTTT.

This clone occurred once. CDR3: CASSLGLAAYNEQFF. The CDR3 bases are TGCGCCAGCAGCCTGGGACTAGCGGCTTACAATGAGCAGTTCTTC. The chain recombines TRBV5-1 with TRBJ2-1; 11 bases are a match to TRBD2. CDR3 length: 15 residues. Losses at the gene ends were 4 bases for V and 4 bases for J; bases not matched to a gene: 4. Germline lookup yields CDR1 SGHRS and CDR2 YFSETQ.

The chain carries TRBV5-1 and TRBJ2-3; 9 bases map to TRBD2. In germline, CDR1 is SGHRS, CDR2 YFSETQ. V was clipped by 0 bases and J by 4 bases; unmatched bases: 0. The CDR3 has 14 residues. The chain's CDR3 is CASSLGLAADTQYF. In nucleotides, the CDR3 is TGCGCCAGCAGCTTGGGACTAGCGGCAGATACGCAGTATTTT.

The J gene is TRBJ2-2, the V gene TRBV30; D may correspond to TRBD1 or TRBD2 (6 bases each). Trimming took off 4 bases at V and 3 bases at J, with 15 bases between the two ends. The CDR3 runs to 15 residues. CDR1 and CDR2 (germline): GTSNPN, SVGIG (reference sequence). Here the CDR3 DNA reads TGTGCCTGGACGTTTGGGGGGCACGACACCGGGGAGCTGTTTTTT. It specifies CAWTFGGHDTGELFF.

The chain recombines TRBV9 with TRBJ2-3, with D uncertain. The V gene's germline CDR1 is SGDLS and CDR2 YYNGEE. The CDR3 is made up of 15 amino acids. Trimming stripped 3 bases from V and 0 bases from J, with 11 bases between. The CDR3 loop reads CASSAWSYSTDTQYF. CDR3 nucleotides: TGTGCCAGCAGCGCTTGGAGTTATAGCACAGATACGCAGTATTTT.